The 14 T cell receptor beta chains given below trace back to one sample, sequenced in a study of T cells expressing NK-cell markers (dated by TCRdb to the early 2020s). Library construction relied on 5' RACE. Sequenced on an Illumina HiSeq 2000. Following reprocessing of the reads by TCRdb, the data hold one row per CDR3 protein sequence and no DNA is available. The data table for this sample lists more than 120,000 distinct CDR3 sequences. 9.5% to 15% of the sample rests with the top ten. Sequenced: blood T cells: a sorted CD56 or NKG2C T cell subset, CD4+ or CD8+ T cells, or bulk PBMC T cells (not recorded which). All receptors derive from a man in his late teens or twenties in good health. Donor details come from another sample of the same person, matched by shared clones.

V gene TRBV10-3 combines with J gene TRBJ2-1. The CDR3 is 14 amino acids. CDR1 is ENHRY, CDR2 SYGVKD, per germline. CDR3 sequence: CAIVVYSRINEQFF.

This CDR3 is CASSPLGSTDTQYF. The V call is TRBV5-1, the J call TRBJ2-3; TCRdb lists TRBD1, though no DNA is available to test this call. Germline V gene data show CDR1 as SGHRS and CDR2 as YFSETQ. The CDR3 has 14 amino acids.

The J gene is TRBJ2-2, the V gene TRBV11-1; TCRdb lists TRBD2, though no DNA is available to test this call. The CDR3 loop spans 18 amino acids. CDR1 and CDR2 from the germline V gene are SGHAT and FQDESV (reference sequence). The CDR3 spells CATPFSSVALGTTGELFF.

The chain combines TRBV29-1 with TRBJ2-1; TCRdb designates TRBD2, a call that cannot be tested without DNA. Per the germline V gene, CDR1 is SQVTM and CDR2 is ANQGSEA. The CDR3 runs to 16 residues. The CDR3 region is CSVAGGQSPVYNEQFF.

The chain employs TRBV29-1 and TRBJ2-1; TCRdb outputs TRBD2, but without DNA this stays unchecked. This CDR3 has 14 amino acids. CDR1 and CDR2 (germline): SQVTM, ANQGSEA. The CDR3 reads CSGEFWEGGNEQFF.

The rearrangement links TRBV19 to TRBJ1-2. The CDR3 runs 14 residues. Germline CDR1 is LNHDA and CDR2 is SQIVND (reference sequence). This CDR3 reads CASSAAGGAYGYTF.

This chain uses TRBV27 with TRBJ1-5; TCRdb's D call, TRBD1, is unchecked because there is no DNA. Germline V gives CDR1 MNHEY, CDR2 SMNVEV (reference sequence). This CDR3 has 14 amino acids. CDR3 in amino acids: CASSLSRGGQPQHF.

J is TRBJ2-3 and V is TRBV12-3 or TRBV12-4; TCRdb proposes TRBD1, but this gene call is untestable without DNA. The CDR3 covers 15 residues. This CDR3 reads CASSPDHPNTDTQYF.

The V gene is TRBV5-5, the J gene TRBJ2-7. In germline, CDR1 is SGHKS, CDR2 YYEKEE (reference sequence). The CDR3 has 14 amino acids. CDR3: CASSYRPVSYEQYF.

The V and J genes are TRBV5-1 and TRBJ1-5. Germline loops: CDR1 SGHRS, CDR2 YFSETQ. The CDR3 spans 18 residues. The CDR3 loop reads CASSPKRAGPSRGKPQHF.

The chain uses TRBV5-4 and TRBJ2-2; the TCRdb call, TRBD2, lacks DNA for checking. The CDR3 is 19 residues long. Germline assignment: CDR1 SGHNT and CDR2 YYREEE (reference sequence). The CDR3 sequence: CASSSRTSGSSSHTGELFF.

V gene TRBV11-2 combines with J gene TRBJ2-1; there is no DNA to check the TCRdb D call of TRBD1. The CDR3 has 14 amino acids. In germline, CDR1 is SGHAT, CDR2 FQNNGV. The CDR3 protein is CASSLIQEYNEQFF.

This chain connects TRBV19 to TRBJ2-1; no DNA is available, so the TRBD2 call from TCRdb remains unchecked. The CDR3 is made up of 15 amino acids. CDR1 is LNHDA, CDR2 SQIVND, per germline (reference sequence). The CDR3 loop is CASGTGTSGFNEQFF.

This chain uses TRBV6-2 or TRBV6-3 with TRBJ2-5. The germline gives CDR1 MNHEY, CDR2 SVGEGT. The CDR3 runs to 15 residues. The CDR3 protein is CASSYLRTDGETQYF.